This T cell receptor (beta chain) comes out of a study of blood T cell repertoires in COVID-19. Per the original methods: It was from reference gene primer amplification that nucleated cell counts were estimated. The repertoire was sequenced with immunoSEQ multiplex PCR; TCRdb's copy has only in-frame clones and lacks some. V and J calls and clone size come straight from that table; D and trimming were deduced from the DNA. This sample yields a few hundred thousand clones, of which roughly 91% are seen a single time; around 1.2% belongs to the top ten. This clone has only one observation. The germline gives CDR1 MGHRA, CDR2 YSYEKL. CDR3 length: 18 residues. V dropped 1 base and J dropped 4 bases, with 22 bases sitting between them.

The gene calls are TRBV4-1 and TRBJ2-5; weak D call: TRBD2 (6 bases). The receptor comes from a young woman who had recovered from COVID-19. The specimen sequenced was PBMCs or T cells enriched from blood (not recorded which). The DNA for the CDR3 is TGCGCCAGCAGCCAAGTTGTGATTGGAGGGACCGCAGGAGAGACCCAGTACTTC. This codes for CASSQVVIGGTAGETQYF.